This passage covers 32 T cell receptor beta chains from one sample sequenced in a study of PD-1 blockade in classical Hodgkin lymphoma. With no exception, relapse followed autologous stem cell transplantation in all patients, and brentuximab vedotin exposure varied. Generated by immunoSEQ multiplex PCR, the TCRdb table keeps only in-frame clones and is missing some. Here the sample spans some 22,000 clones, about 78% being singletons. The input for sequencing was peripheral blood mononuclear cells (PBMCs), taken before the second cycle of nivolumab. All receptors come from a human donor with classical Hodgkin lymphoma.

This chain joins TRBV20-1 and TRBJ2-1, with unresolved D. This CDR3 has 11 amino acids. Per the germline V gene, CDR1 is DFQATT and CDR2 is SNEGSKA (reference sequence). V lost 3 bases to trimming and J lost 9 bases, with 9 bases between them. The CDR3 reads CSASIIGEQFF. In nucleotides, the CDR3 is TGCAGTGCTAGCATAATCGGTGAGCAGTTCTTC.

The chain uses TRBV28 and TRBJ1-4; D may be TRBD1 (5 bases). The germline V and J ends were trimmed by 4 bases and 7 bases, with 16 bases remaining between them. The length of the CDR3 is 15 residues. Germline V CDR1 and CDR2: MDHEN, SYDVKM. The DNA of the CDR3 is TGTGCCAGCAGTTCTCGGTGGGGTCAGGGTGAAAAACTGTTTTTT. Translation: CASSSRWGQGEKLFF.

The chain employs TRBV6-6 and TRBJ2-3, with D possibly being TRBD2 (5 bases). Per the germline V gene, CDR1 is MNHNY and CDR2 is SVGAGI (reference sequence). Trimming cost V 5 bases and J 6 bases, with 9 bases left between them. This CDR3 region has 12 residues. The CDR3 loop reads CASSNPSDTQYF. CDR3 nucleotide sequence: TGTGCCAGCAGTAACCCTAGCGATACGCAGTATTTT.

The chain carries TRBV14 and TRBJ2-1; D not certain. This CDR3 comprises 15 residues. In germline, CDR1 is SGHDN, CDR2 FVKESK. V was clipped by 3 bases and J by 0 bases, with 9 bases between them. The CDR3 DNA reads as TGTGCCAGCAGCCACAGGCATGCCTCCTACAATGAGCAGTTCTTC. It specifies CASSHRHASYNEQFF.

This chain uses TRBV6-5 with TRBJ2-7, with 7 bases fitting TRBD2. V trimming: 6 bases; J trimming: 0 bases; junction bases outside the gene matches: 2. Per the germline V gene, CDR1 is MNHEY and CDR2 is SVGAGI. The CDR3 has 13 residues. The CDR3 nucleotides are TGTGCCAGCAGAAGCGGGGACTCCTACGAGCAGTACTTC. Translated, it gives CASRSGDSYEQYF.

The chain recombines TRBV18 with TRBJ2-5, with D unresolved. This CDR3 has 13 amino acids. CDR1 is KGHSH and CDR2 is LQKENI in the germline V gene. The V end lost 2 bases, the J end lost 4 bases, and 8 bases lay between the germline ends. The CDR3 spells CASSPLPVETQYF. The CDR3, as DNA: TGTGCCAGCTCACCATTACCTGTAGAGACCCAGTACTTC.

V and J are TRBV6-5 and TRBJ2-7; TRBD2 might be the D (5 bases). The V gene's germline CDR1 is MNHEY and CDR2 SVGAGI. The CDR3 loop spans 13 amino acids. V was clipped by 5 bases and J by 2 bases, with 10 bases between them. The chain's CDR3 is CASSGRPTYEQYF. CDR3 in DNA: TGTGCCAGCAGTGGGAGACCAACCTACGAGCAGTACTTC.

CDR3 in DNA: TGTGCCAGTAGTATAGGGCAGGGAACCAAAAACATTCAGTACTTC. Its protein is CASSIGQGTKNIQYF. This sequence joins TRBV19 and TRBJ2-4; D is possibly TRBD1 (5 bases). CDR3 length: 15 amino acids. Between the trimmed V and J ends, which lost 1 base and 2 bases, there was a span of 9 bases. The germline CDR1 and CDR2 sequences are LNHDA and SQIVND (reference sequence).

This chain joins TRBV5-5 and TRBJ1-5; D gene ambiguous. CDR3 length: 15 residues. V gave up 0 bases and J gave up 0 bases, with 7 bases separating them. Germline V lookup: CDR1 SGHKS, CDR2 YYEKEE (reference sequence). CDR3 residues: CASSLADYSNQPQHF. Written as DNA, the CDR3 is TGTGCCAGCAGCTTGGCAGATTATAGCAATCAGCCCCAGCATTTT.

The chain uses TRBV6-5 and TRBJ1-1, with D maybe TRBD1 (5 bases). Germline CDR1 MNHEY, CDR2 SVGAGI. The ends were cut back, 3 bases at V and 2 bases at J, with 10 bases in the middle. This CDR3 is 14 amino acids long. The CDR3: CASSYHRGNTEAFF. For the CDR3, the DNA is TGTGCCAGCAGTTATCATAGGGGCAACACTGAAGCTTTCTTT.

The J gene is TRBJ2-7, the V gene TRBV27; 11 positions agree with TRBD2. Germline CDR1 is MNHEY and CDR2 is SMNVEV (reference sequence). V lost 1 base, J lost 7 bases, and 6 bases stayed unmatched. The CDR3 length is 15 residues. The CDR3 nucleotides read TGTGCCAGCAGTTTATGGCTAGCGGGAGGTTTGGAGCAGTACTTC. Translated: CASSLWLAGGLEQYF.

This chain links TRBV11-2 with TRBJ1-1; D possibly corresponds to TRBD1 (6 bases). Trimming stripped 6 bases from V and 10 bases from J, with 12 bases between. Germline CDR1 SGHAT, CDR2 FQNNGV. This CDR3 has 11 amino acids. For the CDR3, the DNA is TGTGCCAGCAGTAAAGGGGGGGGAGCTTTCTTT. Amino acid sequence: CASSKGGGAFF.

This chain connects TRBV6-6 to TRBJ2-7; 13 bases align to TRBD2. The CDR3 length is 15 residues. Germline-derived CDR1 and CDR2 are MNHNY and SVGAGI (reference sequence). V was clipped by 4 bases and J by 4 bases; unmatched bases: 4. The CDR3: CASSSQLAGGYEQYF. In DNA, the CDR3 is TGTGCCAGCAGTTCCCAACTAGCGGGAGGGTACGAGCAGTACTTC.

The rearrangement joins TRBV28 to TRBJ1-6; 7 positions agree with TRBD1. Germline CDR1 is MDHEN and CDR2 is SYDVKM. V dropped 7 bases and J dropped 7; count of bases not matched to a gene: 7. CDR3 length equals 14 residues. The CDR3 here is CASKGGAGNSPLHF. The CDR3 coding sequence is TGTGCCAGCAAAGGGGGCGCGGGAAATTCACCCCTCCACTTT.

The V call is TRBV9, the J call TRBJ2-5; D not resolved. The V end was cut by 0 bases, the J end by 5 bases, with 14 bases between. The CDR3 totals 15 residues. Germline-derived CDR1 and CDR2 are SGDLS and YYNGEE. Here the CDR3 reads CASSVAGRVRETQYF. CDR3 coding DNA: TGTGCCAGCAGCGTAGCTGGTAGAGTTCGGGAGACCCAGTACTTC.

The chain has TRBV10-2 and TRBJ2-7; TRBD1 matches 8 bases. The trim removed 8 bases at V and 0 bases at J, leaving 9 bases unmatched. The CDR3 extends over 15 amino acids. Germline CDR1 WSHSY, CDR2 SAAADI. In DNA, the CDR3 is TGCGCCAGCTATGACAGGGGATCGAGCTCCTACGAGCAGTACTTC. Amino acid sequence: CASYDRGSSSYEQYF.

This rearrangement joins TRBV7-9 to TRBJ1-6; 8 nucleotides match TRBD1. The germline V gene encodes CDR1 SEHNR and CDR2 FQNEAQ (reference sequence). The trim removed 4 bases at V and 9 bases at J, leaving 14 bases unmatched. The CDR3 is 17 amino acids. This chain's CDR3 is CASSSHDRTGYSSPLHF. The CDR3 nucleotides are TGTGCCAGCAGCTCCCATGACCGGACAGGGTACTCTTCACCCCTCCACTTT.

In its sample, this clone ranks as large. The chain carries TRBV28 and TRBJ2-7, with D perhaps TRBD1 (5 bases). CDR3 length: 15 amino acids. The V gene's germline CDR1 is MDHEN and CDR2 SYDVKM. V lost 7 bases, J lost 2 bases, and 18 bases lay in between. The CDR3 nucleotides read TGTGCCAGCATTTCAGGGCAGGTTTACCCCTACGAGCAGTACTTC. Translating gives CASISGQVYPYEQYF.

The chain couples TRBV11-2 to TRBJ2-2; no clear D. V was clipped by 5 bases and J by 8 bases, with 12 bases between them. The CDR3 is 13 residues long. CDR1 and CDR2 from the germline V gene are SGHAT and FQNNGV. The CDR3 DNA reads TGTGCCAGCAGCCAGTCCCCCGGGGGGGAGCTGTTTTTT. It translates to CASSQSPGGELFF.

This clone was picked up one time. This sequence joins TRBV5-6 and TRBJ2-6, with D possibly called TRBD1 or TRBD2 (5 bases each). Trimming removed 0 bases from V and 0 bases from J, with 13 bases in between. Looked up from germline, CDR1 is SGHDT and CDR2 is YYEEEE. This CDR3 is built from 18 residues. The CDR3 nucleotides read TGTGCCAGCAGCTTGGTTCCGGGGCGTCTCTCTGGGGCCAACGTCCTGACTTTC. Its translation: CASSLVPGRLSGANVLTF.

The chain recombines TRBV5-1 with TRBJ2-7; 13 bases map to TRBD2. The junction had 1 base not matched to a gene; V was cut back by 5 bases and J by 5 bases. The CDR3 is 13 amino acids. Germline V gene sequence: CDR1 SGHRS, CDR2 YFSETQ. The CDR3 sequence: CASRLAGGDEQYF. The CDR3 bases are TGCGCCAGCAGACTAGCGGGAGGGGACGAGCAGTACTTC. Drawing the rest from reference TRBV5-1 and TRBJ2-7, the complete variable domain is KAGVTQTPRYLIKTRGQQVTLSCSPISGHRSVSWYQQTPGQGLQFLFEYFSETQRNKGNFPGRFSGRQFSNSRSEMNVSTLELGDSALYLCASRLAGGDEQYFGPGTRLTVT.

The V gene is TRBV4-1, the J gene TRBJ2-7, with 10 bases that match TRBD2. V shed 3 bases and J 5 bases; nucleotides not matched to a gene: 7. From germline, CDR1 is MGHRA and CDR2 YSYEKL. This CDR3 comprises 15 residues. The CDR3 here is CASSHAGTSVHEQYF. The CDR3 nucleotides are TGCGCCAGCAGCCATGCCGGGACTAGCGTCCACGAGCAGTACTTC.

CDR3 sequence reads: CASSTGTSGTGELFF. The CDR3 DNA reads as TGTGCCAGTAGTACCGGGACTAGCGGGACGGGAGAGCTGTTTTTT. The chain has TRBV19 and TRBJ2-2; 13 nucleotides agree with TRBD2. Germline CDR1 reads LNHDA; CDR2 reads SQIVND (reference sequence). V trimming: 4 bases; J trimming: 11 bases; junction bases outside the gene matches: 7. There are 15 residues in the CDR3.

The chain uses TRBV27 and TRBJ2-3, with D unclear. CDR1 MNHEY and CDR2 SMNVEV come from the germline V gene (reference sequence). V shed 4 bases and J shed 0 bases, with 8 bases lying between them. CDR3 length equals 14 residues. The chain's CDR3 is CASSWQDSTDTQYF. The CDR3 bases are TGTGCCAGCAGTTGGCAGGATAGCACAGATACGCAGTATTTT.

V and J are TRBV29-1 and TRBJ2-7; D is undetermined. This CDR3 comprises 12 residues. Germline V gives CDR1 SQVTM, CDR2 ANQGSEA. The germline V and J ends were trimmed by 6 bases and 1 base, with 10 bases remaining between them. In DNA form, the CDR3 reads TGCAGCGTCGGACGAAGTTCCTACGAGCAGTACTTC. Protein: CSVGRSSYEQYF.

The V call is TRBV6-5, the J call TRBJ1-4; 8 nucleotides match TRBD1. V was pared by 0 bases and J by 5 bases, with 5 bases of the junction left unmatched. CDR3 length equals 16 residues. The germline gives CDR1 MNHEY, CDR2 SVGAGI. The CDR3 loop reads CASSYSSGTGNEKLFF. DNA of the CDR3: TGTGCCAGCAGTTACTCATCCGGGACAGGAAATGAAAAACTGTTTTTT.

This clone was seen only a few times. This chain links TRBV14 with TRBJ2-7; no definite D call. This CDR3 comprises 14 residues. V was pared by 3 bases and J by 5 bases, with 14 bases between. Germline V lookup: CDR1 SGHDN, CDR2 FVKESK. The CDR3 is CASSQSLVTHEQYF. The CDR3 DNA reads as TGTGCCAGCAGCCAGTCTCTAGTAACCCACGAGCAGTACTTC.

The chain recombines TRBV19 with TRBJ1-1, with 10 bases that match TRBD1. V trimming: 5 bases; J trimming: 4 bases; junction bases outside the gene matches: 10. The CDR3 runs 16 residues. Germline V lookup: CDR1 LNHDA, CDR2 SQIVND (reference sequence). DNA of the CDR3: TGTGCCAGTAGTCCTCGGACAGGGGGAGTCGGCACTGAAGCTTTCTTT. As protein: CASSPRTGGVGTEAFF.

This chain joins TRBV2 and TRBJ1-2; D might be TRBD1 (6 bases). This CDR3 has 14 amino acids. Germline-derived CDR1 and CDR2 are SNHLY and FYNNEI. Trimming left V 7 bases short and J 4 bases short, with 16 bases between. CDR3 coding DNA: TGTGCCAGCAAAGTGGGGGGCGGAAGCTATGGCTACACCTTC. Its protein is CASKVGGGSYGYTF.

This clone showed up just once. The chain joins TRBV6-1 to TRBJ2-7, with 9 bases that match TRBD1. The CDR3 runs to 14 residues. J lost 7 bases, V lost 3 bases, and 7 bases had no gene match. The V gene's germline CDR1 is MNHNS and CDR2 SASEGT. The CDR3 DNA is TGTGCCAGCAGTGATTTGACAGGGGGGTCAGAGCAGTACTTC. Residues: CASSDLTGGSEQYF.

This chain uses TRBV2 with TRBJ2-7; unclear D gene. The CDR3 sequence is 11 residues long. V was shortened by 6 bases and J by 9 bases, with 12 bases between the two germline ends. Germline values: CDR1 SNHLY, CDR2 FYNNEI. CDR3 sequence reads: CASSEFLPQYF. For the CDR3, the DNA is TGTGCCAGCAGCGAATTCTTACCGCAGTACTTC.

CDR3 in amino acids: CASSLRAGVGTDTQYF. CDR3 nucleotides: TGTGCCAGCAGTTTGCGGGCGGGAGTGGGCACAGATACGCAGTATTTT. J is TRBJ2-3 and V is TRBV27; TRBD2 agrees at 7 bases. The ends lost 3 bases at V and 1 base at J; junction bases unmatched: 7. The CDR3 has 16 amino acids. Germline V gene sequence: CDR1 MNHEY, CDR2 SMNVEV (reference sequence).